These T cell receptor beta chains were read from a single sample in a study of cytomegalovirus exposure and HLA in healthy donors. Sequencing used immunoSEQ multiplex PCR; TCRdb keeps in-frame clones, though not all of them. The data contain about 140,000 clones, about 80% of them seen just once; the ten biggest clones take up around 4.1%. The sample was PBMCs. The receptors stem from a man aged 40-49 years in good health and CMV-seronegative. Each CDR3 is given without its conserved first and last residue. The listing skips clone size in some rows; elsewhere it reads once, few, many or a size class.

clone_size v_call cdr3_aa
. TRBV11-2 ASSLSLSDTQY
. TRBV25-1 ASSDTTGNYGYT
. TRBV29-1 SVEDRTGGLYGYT
. TRBV9 ASSSGTGSEKLF
. TRBV4-1 ASSHLGQGSHNTEAF
. TRBV7-8 ASSFSSGAAEKLF
. TRBV5-1 ASSLLEQRGGTTEAF
. TRBV7-9 ASSPHGLAGGTDTQY
few TRBV27 ASTSLTGGEAF
few TRBV10-3 AISDRENTEAF
. TRBV6-4 ASSDGLRDEQF
few TRBV5-6 ASSLMLAGGHEQF
. TRBV10-2 ASSDRRQGISYEQY
. TRBV7-9 ASSPPDSNQPQH